A single sample is the source of the 17 T cell receptor beta chains below, sequenced in a study of T cells after somatic rescue of genetic block. Profiled with immunoSEQ multiplex PCR; TCRdb holds only in-frame clones, not every one. The sample contains about 11,000 clones, approximately 74% of which appear only once. The sample consisted of peripheral blood mononuclear cells (PBMCs). The receptors shown here come from a boy aged 10-17 years.

Here the CDR3 DNA reads TGTGCCAGCAGTGAAGTGGCAGAGACCCAGTACTTC. This encodes CASSEVAETQYF. The chain combines TRBV2 with TRBJ2-5; D remains unclear. CDR3 length: 12 residues. V was pared by 1 base and J by 4 bases, with 4 bases between. In germline, CDR1 is SNHLY, CDR2 FYNNEI.

The chain links TRBV6-5 to TRBJ2-1, with D maybe TRBD1 (5 bases). The V and J ends lost 5 bases and 8 bases respectively, with 13 bases between them. CDR3 length equals 13 residues. Germline CDR1 and CDR2: MNHEY and SVGAGI. This CDR3 reads CASSGAHFDEQFF. DNA for the CDR3: TGTGCCAGCAGTGGGGCCCATTTCGATGAGCAGTTCTTC.

This chain uses TRBV30 with TRBJ2-2; TRBD2 aligns across 7 bases. V was pared by 5 bases and J by 3 bases, with 9 bases of the junction left unmatched. This CDR3 comprises 15 residues. Germline V gene data show CDR1 as GTSNPN and CDR2 as SVGIG (reference sequence). The CDR3 reads CAWAAGGSHTGELFF. CDR3 bases: TGTGCCTGGGCCGCCGGGGGGAGCCACACCGGGGAGCTGTTTTTT.

This clone was seen only a few times. The genes are TRBV28 and TRBJ1-2, with D perhaps TRBD1 (5 bases). The CDR3 sequence is 14 residues long. Germline assignment: CDR1 MDHEN and CDR2 SYDVKM. The V gene lost 5 bases and the J gene lost 5 bases, with 15 bases spanning the gap. DNA for the CDR3: TGTGCCAGCAGTCTAGTAGGGGAGATTTATGGCTACACCTTC. Translation gives CASSLVGEIYGYTF.

The rearrangement joins TRBV10-3 to TRBJ1-6; 10 bases are a match to TRBD1. Trimming cost V 9 bases and J 8 bases; bases outside gene matches: 16. The CDR3 is made up of 17 amino acids. Germline V CDR1 and CDR2: ENHRY, SYGVKD. The CDR3, as DNA: TGTGCCATTTCCCCGGGACAGGGGAGGAGTAGGGATTCACCCCTCCACTTT. Amino acids: CAISPGQGRSRDSPLHF.

This clone has only a few counts. This sequence joins TRBV2 and TRBJ1-3, with a tentative D call TRBD1 (5 bases). The V gene's germline CDR1 is SNHLY and CDR2 FYNNEI. The CDR3 has 17 amino acids. Trimming shortened V by 6 bases and J by 0 bases, and 18 bases separated the two germline ends. The CDR3 protein is CASRLPGADYSGNTIYF. The CDR3 region has the DNA TGTGCCAGCAGACTCCCCGGGGCCGACTACTCTGGAAACACCATATATTTT.

V usage is TRBV5-1 and J usage is TRBJ1-2; D gene ambiguous. Germline assignment: CDR1 SGHRS and CDR2 YFSETQ. This CDR3 is 13 amino acids long. V was pared by 0 bases and J by 4 bases, with 7 bases between. The CDR3 reads CASSLEGPYGYTF. The CDR3, as DNA: TGCGCCAGCAGCTTGGAAGGGCCCTATGGCTACACCTTC.

The chain couples TRBV25-1 to TRBJ1-2, with 8 bases aligning to TRBD1. J gave up 4 bases and V 5 bases, and 6 bases lay outside the gene matches. The CDR3 runs to 14 residues. Per germline, CDR1 MGHDK and CDR2 SYGVNS. CDR3 sequence reads: CASSPQGAPYGYTF. CDR3 in DNA: TGTGCCAGCAGTCCTCAGGGGGCCCCCTATGGCTACACCTTC.

The chain recombines TRBV7-3 with TRBJ1-6; D is perhaps TRBD1 (5 bases). V lost 3 bases, J lost 7 bases, and 13 bases lay in between. Germline assignment: CDR1 SGHTA and CDR2 FQGTGA. The CDR3 runs 15 residues. DNA for the CDR3: TGTGCCAGCAGCTTGAGTGGGGCCTGGAATTCACCCCTCCACTTT. Its protein product is CASSLSGAWNSPLHF.

In this sample, this clone turned up a few times. The CDR3 region has the DNA TGTGCCAGCAGTGAAATCGCAGGGGAACCCTACGAGCAGTACTTC. Residues: CASSEIAGEPYEQYF. The V call is TRBV6-1, the J call TRBJ2-7; D possibly corresponds to TRBD1 (6 bases). The CDR3 spans 15 residues. V gave up 2 bases and J gave up 2 bases, with 13 bases separating them. CDR1 and CDR2 from the germline V gene are MNHNS and SASEGT.

The CDR3 loop reads CASSQGGKETQYF. CDR3 sequence (DNA): TGTGCCAGCAGCCAAGGAGGGAAAGAGACCCAGTACTTC. V gene TRBV6-5 combines with J gene TRBJ2-5, with a tentative D call TRBD2 (6 bases). V was pared by 6 bases and J by 3 bases, with 11 bases between. This CDR3 comprises 13 residues. Germline V gene lookup returns CDR1 MNHEY and CDR2 SVGAGI.

The chain employs TRBV6-6 and TRBJ2-7; possible D gene TRBD1, 6 bases. CDR1 MNHNY and CDR2 SVGAGI come from the germline V gene (reference sequence). The CDR3 is 14 residues long. V lost 6 bases and J 4 bases, leaving 16 bases between the germline ends. Here the CDR3 reads CASRPWGQVYEQYF. For the CDR3, the DNA is TGTGCCAGCAGGCCCTGGGGGCAGGTATACGAGCAGTACTTC.

The gene calls are TRBV7-2 and TRBJ2-3, with D possibly TRBD2 on 7 matching bases. Germline CDR1 SGHTA, CDR2 FQGNSA. The CDR3 spans 16 residues. V gave up 1 base and J gave up 9 bases, with 20 bases separating them. This CDR3 is CASSLGSLAVRGTQYF. The CDR3 DNA reads TGTGCCAGCAGCTTAGGCTCCCTAGCGGTGAGGGGGACGCAGTATTTT.

The genes are TRBV9 and TRBJ2-3, with 10 bases identical to TRBD2. J lost 3 bases, V lost 0 bases, and 7 bases had no gene match. Germline CDR1 and CDR2: SGDLS and YYNGEE. This CDR3 is 17 amino acids long. This CDR3 reads CASSVAGAGGLTDTQYF. CDR3 nucleotides: TGTGCCAGCAGCGTAGCGGGAGCGGGGGGGCTGACAGATACGCAGTATTTT.

This CDR3 is CASSLAPAVNEQFF. The CDR3 DNA reads as TGTGCCAGCAGCTTAGCGCCGGCAGTCAATGAGCAGTTCTTC. The V call is TRBV7-6, the J call TRBJ2-1; D gene uncertain. In germline, CDR1 is SGHVS, CDR2 FNYEAQ. Trimming took 0 bases from V and 6 from J, leaving 9 bases between them. This CDR3 has 14 amino acids.

V is TRBV28 and J is TRBJ2-2, with D unclear. V lost 1 base to trimming and J lost 7 bases, with 10 bases between them. The CDR3 spans 14 residues. The V gene's germline CDR1 is MDHEN and CDR2 SYDVKM. In nucleotides, the CDR3 is TGTGCCAGCAGTTTATTGTGGGAAATCGGGGAGCTGTTTTTT. Its protein is CASSLLWEIGELFF.

J is TRBJ2-7 and V is TRBV30; TRBD1 agrees at 7 bases. J was trimmed by 2 bases and V by 2 bases; bases with no gene match: 12. This CDR3 region has 16 residues. Germline-derived CDR1 and CDR2 are GTSNPN and SVGIG (reference sequence). The CDR3 protein is CAWSRIGTVGTYEQYF. CDR3 nucleotides: TGTGCCTGGAGTAGGATTGGGACAGTTGGGACCTACGAGCAGTACTTC.